This entry lists 15 T cell receptor beta chains sequenced from one sample in a study of human thymus T cells. Assay used: immunoSEQ multiplex PCR; TCRdb lists only in-frame clones, some missing. The sample has around 44,000 clones; approximately 95% are singletons. The sequenced material came from blood. The origin of the receptors is a boy younger than two with a congenital heart defect but otherwise immunologically healthy.

Only one count was recorded for this clone. The junction and the germline gene differ at one end; a read error may be behind it. The chain employs TRBV5-1 and TRBJ1-2; D possibly corresponds to TRBD1 (5 bases). The CDR3 covers 14 residues. Germline CDR1 is SGHRS and CDR2 is YFSETQ. As DNA, the CDR3 is TGCGCCAGCAGCTTGGAGGGCAGGGACTACGGCTACACCTTC. Its protein is CASSLEGRDYGYTF.

The chain uses TRBV14 and TRBJ1-2; 10 nucleotides align to TRBD1. Germline CDR1 SGHDN, CDR2 FVKESK. This CDR3 is 14 amino acids long. J gave up 8 bases and V 3 bases, and 6 bases lay outside the gene matches. CDR3 in amino acids: CASSQGQGRRGYTF. DNA of the CDR3: TGTGCCAGCAGCCAGGGACAGGGGCGTAGGGGCTACACCTTC.

V and J are TRBV27 and TRBJ1-2; perhaps TRBD1 as D (5 bases). The CDR3 contains 15 residues. The V gene's germline CDR1 is MNHEY and CDR2 SMNVEV (reference sequence). V lost 5 bases and J 2 bases, leaving 15 bases between the germline ends. The CDR3 DNA sequence: TGTGCCAGCAGTCCCCTAACGGGGCTCAACTATGGCTACACCTTC. It codes for CASSPLTGLNYGYTF.

The chain employs TRBV5-1 and TRBJ1-1; a weak D match, TRBD1 (5 bases). The length of the CDR3 is 15 residues. Trimming pared 0 bases from V and 2 bases from J, leaving 11 bases between. Looked up from germline, CDR1 is SGHRS and CDR2 is YFSETQ. CDR3 loop: CASSLAGPDNTEAFF. CDR3 coding DNA: TGCGCCAGCAGCTTGGCAGGGCCGGATAACACTGAAGCTTTCTTT. The whole variable domain, filled in from reference TRBV5-1 and TRBJ1-1, reads KAGVTQTPRYLIKTRGQQVTLSCSPISGHRSVSWYQQTPGQGLQFLFEYFSETQRNKGNFPGRFSGRQFSNSRSEMNVSTLELGDSALYLCASSLAGPDNTEAFFGQGTRLTVV.

The gene calls are TRBV5-4 and TRBJ2-6, with a possible D match to TRBD1 (7 bases). The germline V gene encodes CDR1 SGHNT and CDR2 YYREEE (reference sequence). V lost 1 base and J 2 bases, leaving 10 bases between the germline ends. The CDR3 consists of 16 residues. CDR3 region: CASSLQGGTGANVLTF. The DNA of the CDR3 is TGTGCCAGCAGCTTGCAGGGGGGTACTGGGGCCAACGTCCTGACTTTC.

The chain carries TRBV20-1 and TRBJ1-2; D is unresolved. The V gene lost 0 bases and the J gene lost 2 bases, with 1 base spanning the gap. Germline-derived CDR1 and CDR2 are DFQATT and SNEGSKA (reference sequence). The CDR3 extends over 11 amino acids. The CDR3 sequence: CSARDNYGYTF. The DNA of the CDR3 is TGCAGTGCTAGAGACAACTATGGCTACACCTTC.

The V call is TRBV19, the J call TRBJ1-1; D remains ambiguous. CDR3 size: 13 residues. Germline V lookup: CDR1 LNHDA, CDR2 SQIVND (reference sequence). V was cut by 2 bases and J by 2 bases, with 6 bases left in between. The CDR3 spells CASSIRLNTEAFF. DNA of the CDR3: TGTGCCAGTAGTATAAGGTTAAACACTGAAGCTTTCTTT.

The chain links TRBV30 to TRBJ1-1, with no clear D. V shed 6 bases and J shed 3 bases, with 14 bases lying between them. CDR3 length: 13 residues. The V gene's germline CDR1 is GTSNPN and CDR2 SVGIG (reference sequence). CDR3 in DNA: TGTGCCTGCGGATCCCTAAGGTACACTGAAGCTTTCTTT. Protein: CACGSLRYTEAFF.

The J gene is TRBJ1-1, the V gene TRBV4-3; 7 bases are shared with TRBD1. The CDR3 contains 15 residues. Unmatched junction bases numbered 5, after V lost 0 bases and J lost 4 bases. From germline, CDR1 is LGHNA and CDR2 YSLEER. The DNA of the CDR3 is TGCGCCAGCAGCCAAGAGGTAAGGGGGCGCACTGAAGCTTTCTTT. Amino acids: CASSQEVRGRTEAFF.

This chain links TRBV28 with TRBJ2-3, with 7 nucleotides matching TRBD2. The germline V gene encodes CDR1 MDHEN and CDR2 SYDVKM. CDR3 length: 14 amino acids. V lost 7 bases and J lost 4; bases outside the gene matches: 8. CDR3 nucleotide sequence: TGTGCCAGCACCTCGGGGGGAAGGGCAGATACGCAGTATTTT. Protein product: CASTSGGRADTQYF.

The V call is TRBV5-1, the J call TRBJ2-6; D unclear. Germline V gene data show CDR1 as SGHRS and CDR2 as YFSETQ. The CDR3 runs to 15 residues. V dropped 2 bases and J dropped 4 bases, with 10 bases sitting between them. The CDR3: CASSFNLEGANVLTF. The CDR3 nucleotides read TGCGCCAGCAGCTTTAACCTCGAGGGGGCCAACGTCCTGACTTTC.

The chain is built from TRBV7-2 and TRBJ2-3, with 12 bases fitting TRBD2. Trimming cost V 3 bases and J 0 bases; bases outside gene matches: 7. Germline assignment: CDR1 SGHTA and CDR2 FQGNSA. This CDR3 is built from 18 residues. The DNA of the CDR3 is TGTGCCAGCAGCTTCTATCCCGGACTAGCGGGAAGCACAGATACGCAGTATTTT. Translating gives CASSFYPGLAGSTDTQYF.

The V and J genes are TRBV18 and TRBJ2-5; 13 nucleotides line up with TRBD2. The CDR3 runs 14 residues. J lost 4 bases, V lost 4 bases, and 0 bases had no gene match. Germline V lookup: CDR1 KGHSH, CDR2 LQKENI. CDR3 in DNA: TGTGCCAGCTCACGGACTAGCGGGGGAGAGACCCAGTACTTC. Protein product: CASSRTSGGETQYF.

The V call is TRBV5-6, the J call TRBJ2-1, with D tentatively TRBD2 (5 bases). Germline V gene lookup returns CDR1 SGHDT and CDR2 YYEEEE. CDR3 length equals 13 residues. V was shortened by 1 base and J by 7 bases, with 9 bases between the two germline ends. CDR3 coding DNA: TGTGCCAGCAGCTTGCACAGAGGGAATGAGCAGTTCTTC. It encodes CASSLHRGNEQFF.

This chain connects TRBV9 to TRBJ1-1; D unresolved. This CDR3 is built from 13 residues. V was shortened by 3 bases and J by 1 base, with 7 bases between the two germline ends. Germline CDR1 reads SGDLS; CDR2 reads YYNGEE. CDR3 in amino acids: CASSARGNTEAFF. CDR3 sequence (DNA): TGTGCCAGCAGCGCACGGGGGAACACTGAAGCTTTCTTT.